This entry lists 7 T cell receptor beta chains sequenced from one sample in a study of T cells in Graves' hyperthyroidism and ophthalmopathy. Amplified TCR beta CDR3 regions came from RNA transcripts. The TCR CDR3 first-round RT-PCR relied on the HTBI primer set. One entry per CDR3 protein results from TCRdb running MiXCR on the multiplex PCR reads. The repertoire has more than 150,000 distinct CDR3 sequences, over 15% of them found once; the top ten carry 25% to 30%. Sequenced input: blood. Receptor source: a woman in her 50s with Graves' hyperthyroidism.

This clonotype has a handful of counts. The chain is built from TRBV29-1 and TRBJ2-2; maybe TRBD1 (6 bases). The V gene lost 3 bases and the J gene lost 2 bases, with 7 bases spanning the gap. CDR3 length: 13 residues. CDR1 SQVTM and CDR2 ANQGSEA come from the germline V gene. CDR3 sequence: CSVDGTNTGELFF. The CDR3 nucleotides read TGCAGCGTTGATGGGACAAACACCGGGGAGCTGTTTTTT.

This clonotype was seen repeatedly, ten times or more. The chain combines TRBV6-5 with TRBJ2-7, with a weak D call TRBD2 (5 bases). The CDR3 is made up of 15 amino acids. V lost 0 bases and J lost 3, with 12 bases in between. Germline V CDR1 and CDR2: MNHEY, SVGAGI. The CDR3 protein is CASSYSTVGGYEQYF. The CDR3 region has the DNA TGTGCCAGCAGTTACTCGACCGTAGGAGGCTACGAGCAGTACTTC.

This clonotype was counted ten times or more. The chain links TRBV28 to TRBJ2-1; no clear D. The CDR3 contains 13 residues. Trimming took off 4 bases at V and 4 bases at J, with 8 bases between the two ends. Germline loops: CDR1 MDHEN, CDR2 SYDVKM. The chain's CDR3 is CASSYPGYNEQFF. In nucleotides, the CDR3 is TGTGCCAGCAGTTACCCGGGTTACAATGAGCAGTTCTTC.

The rearrangement links TRBV29-1 to TRBJ2-3, with D perhaps matching TRBD1 (6 bases). Trimming pared 6 bases from V and 1 base from J, leaving 14 bases between. The CDR3 has 14 amino acids. From germline, CDR1 is SQVTM and CDR2 ANQGSEA. CDR3 DNA: TGCAGCGTCTTCGGACAGCAACGCACAGATACGCAGTATTTT. Its translation is CSVFGQQRTDTQYF.

The sample holds many counts of this clonotype. The chain carries TRBV20-1 and TRBJ1-1; D not certain. Germline CDR1 DFQATT, CDR2 SNEGSKA (reference sequence). The V end was cut by 0 bases, the J end by 1 base, with 12 bases between. This CDR3 is 15 amino acids long. CDR3: CSARDTSPWNTEAFF. The CDR3 DNA follows: TGCAGTGCTAGAGACACGTCTCCTTGGAACACTGAAGCTTTCTTT.

This clonotype has ten or more counts. CDR3 region: CASIYTGSPEAFF. CDR3 DNA: TGTGCCAGCATCTACACAGGGAGTCCTGAAGCTTTCTTT. The V gene is TRBV25-1, the J gene TRBJ1-1, with D perhaps matching TRBD1 (6 bases). The CDR3 length is 13 residues. Germline CDR1 reads MGHDK; CDR2 reads SYGVNS. Trimming shortened V by 7 bases and J by 6 bases, and 15 bases separated the two germline ends.

There are a few counts of this clonotype. The chain employs TRBV5-1 and TRBJ1-4; D not resolved. The CDR3 loop spans 16 amino acids. Trimming removed 0 bases from V and 1 base from J, with 10 bases in between. Germline CDR1 is SGHRS and CDR2 is YFSETQ. CDR3 protein: CASSLGGARTNEKLFF. DNA for the CDR3: TGCGCCAGCAGCTTGGGGGGAGCCCGAACTAATGAAAAACTGTTTTTT.